This T cell receptor (beta chain) was captured in a study of response to subunit inactivated influenza vaccine. From the RT-PCR reads, TCRdb called clonotypes with MiXCR, one entry per CDR3 protein. Here the sample spans some 540,000 distinct CDR3 sequences, under 25% being singletons. V shed 4 bases and J 2 bases; nucleotides not matched to a gene: 6. CDR3 length equals 15 residues. CDR1 LGHNA and CDR2 YNFKEQ come from the germline V gene. In this sample, this clonotype turned up a few times. These data also featured in a second study, about T cells expressing NK-cell markers. From that study: In generating TCR beta cDNA, 5'RACE template switching with UMIs was used.

The receptor's source is a man aged 45 to 65 who received an inactivated influenza vaccine. The V call is TRBV4-2, the J call TRBJ2-3; the match to TRBD1 covers 7 bases. Here the sequenced sample was CD4+ T cells sorted from PBMCs, taken 11 to 12 days after vaccination. CDR3 sequence: CASSRGTGDTDTQYF. The CDR3 DNA sequence: TGTGCCAGCAGCCGAGGAACAGGGGACACAGATACGCAGTATTTT.